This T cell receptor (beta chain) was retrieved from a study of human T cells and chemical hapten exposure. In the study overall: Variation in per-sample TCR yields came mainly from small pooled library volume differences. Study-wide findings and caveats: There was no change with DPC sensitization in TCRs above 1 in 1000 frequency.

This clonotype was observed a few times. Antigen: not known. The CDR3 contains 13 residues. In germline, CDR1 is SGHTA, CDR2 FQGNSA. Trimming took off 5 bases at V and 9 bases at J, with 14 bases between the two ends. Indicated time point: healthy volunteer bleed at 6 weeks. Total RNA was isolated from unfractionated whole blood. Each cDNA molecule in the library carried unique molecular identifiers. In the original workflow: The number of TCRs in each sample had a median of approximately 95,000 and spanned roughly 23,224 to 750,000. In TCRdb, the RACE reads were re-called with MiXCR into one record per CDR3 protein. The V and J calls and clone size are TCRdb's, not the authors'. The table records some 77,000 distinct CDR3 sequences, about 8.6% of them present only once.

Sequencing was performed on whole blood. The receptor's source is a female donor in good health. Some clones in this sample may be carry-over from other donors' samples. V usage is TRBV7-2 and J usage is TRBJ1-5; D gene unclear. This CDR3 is CASSPGMAGPQHF. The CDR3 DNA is TGTGCCAGCAGCCCAGGCATGGCGGGGCCCCAGCATTTT.